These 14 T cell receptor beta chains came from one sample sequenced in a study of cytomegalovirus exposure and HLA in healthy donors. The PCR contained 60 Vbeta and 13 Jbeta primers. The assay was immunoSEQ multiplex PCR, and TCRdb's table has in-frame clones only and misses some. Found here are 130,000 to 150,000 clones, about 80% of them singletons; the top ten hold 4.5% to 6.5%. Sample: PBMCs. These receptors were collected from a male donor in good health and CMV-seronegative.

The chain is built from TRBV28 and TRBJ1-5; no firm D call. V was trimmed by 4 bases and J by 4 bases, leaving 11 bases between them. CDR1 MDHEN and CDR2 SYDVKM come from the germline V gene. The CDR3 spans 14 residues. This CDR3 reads CASSWNSGNQPQHF. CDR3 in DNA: TGTGCCAGCAGTTGGAATTCGGGAAATCAGCCCCAGCATTTT.

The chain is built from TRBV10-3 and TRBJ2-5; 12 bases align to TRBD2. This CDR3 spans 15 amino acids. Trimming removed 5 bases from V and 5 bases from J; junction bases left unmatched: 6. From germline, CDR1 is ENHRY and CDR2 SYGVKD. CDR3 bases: TGTGCCATCAGTTCGACTAGCGGGGGTAGGGAGACCCAGTACTTC. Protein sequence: CAISSTSGGRETQYF.

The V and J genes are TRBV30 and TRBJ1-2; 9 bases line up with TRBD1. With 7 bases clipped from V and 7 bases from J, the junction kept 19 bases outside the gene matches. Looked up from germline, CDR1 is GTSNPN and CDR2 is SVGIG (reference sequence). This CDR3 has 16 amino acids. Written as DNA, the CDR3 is TGTGCCTTATCCCGGGACAGGGTTCGTCTTGGGGGTGGCTACACCTTC. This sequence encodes CALSRDRVRLGGGYTF.

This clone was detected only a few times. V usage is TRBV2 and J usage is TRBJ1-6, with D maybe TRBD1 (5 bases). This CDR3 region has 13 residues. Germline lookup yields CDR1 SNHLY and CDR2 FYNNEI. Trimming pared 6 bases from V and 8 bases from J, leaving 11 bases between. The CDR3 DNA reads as TGTGCCAGCAGACCGCGGACACATTCACCCCTCCACTTT. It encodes CASRPRTHSPLHF.

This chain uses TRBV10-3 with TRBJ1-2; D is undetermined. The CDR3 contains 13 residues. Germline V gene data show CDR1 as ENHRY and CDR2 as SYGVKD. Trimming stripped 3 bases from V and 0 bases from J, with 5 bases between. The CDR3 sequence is CAISDSANYGYTF. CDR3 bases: TGTGCCATCAGTGATTCAGCTAACTATGGCTACACCTTC.

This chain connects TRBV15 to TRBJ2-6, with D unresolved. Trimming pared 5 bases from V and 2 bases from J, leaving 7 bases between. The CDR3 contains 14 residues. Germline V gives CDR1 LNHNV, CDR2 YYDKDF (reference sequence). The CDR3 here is CATSEHAGANVLTF. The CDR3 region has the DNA TGTGCCACCAGCGAACACGCTGGGGCCAACGTCCTGACTTTC.

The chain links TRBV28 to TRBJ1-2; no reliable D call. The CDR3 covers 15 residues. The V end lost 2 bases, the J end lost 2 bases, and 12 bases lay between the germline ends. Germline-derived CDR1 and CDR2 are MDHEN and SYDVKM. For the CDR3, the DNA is TGTGCCAGCAGTTTAGGCGCTGGGCAGAACTATGGCTACACCTTC. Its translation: CASSLGAGQNYGYTF.

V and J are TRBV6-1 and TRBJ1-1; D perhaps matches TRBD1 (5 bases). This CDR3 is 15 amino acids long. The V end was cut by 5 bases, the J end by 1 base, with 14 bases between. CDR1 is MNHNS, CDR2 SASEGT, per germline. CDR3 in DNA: TGTGCCAGCAGTCGGCGGGGCCCGCGGAACACTGAAGCTTTCTTT. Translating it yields CASSRRGPRNTEAFF.

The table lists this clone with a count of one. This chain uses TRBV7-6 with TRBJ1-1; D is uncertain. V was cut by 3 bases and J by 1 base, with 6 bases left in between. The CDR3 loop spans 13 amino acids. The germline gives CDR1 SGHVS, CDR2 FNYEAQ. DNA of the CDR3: TGTGCCAGCAGCTTGCCAGAGAACACTGAAGCTTTCTTT. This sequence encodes CASSLPENTEAFF.

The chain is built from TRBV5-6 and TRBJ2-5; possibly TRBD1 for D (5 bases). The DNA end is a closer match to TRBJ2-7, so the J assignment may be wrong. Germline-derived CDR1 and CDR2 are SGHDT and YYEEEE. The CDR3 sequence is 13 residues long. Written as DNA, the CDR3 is TGTGCCAGCACGGTGGGGCGTACGTACGAGCAGTACTTC. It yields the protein CASTVGRTYEQYF.

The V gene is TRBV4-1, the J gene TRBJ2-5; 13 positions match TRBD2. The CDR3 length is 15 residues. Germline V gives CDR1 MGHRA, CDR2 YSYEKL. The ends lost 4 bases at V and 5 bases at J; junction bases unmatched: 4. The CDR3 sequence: CASSLRGLAGETQYF. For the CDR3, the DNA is TGCGCCAGCAGCCTACGGGGACTAGCGGGGGAGACCCAGTACTTC.

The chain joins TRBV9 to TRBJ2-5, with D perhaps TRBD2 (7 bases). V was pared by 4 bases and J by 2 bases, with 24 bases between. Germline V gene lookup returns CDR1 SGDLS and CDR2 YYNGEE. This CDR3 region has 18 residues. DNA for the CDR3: TGTGCCAGCAGCCCGAGGGGGGGATTTCGCGGTATACAAGAGACCCAGTACTTC. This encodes CASSPRGGFRGIQETQYF.

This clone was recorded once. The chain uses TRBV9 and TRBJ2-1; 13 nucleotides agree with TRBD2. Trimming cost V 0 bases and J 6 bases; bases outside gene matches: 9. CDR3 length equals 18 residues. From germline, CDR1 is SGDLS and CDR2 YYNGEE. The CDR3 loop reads CASSVELAGGLSGNEQFF. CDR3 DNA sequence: TGTGCCAGCAGCGTAGAACTAGCGGGGGGGTTGTCCGGCAATGAGCAGTTCTTC.

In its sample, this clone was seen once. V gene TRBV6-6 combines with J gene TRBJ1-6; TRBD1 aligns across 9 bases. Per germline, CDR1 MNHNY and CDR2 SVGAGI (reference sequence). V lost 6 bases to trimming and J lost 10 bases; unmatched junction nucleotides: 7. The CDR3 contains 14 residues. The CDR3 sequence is CASSPGTGWSPLHF. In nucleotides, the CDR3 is TGTGCCAGCAGCCCCGGGACAGGGTGGTCACCCCTCCACTTT.